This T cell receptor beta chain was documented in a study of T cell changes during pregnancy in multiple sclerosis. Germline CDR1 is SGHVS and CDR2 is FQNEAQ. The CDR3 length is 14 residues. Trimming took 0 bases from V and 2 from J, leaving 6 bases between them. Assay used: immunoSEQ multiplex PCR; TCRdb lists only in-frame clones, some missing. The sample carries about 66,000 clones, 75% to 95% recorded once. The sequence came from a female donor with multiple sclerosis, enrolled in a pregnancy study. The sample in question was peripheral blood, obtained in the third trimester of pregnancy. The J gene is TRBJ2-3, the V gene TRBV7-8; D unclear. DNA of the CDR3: TGTGCCAGCAGCTTAGCGCGCTCCACAGATACGCAGTATTTT. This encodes CASSLARSTDTQYF.